Sequencing of this T cell receptor (beta chain) was carried out in a study of CD8+ T cells in alopecia areata. Study-wide results and caveats: Higher clonality and more expanded CD8+ clones appeared in lesional than normal scalp.

As for this clone: Its antigen is not known.

A FACSAria was used to sort CD4+ and CD8+ T cells. These cells came from PBMCs. The germline gives CDR1 LNHNV, CDR2 YYDKDF (reference sequence). This CDR3 region has 14 residues. V shed 0 bases and J shed 2 bases, with 8 bases lying between them. cDNA prepared by RNA extraction and subsequent reverse transcription served as the template for sequencing. Assay used: immunoSEQ multiplex PCR; TCRdb lists only in-frame clones, some missing. Seen here are roughly 30,000 clones, approximately 56% observed once, and the top ten hold about a sixth. Sequenced input: NKG2D-high CD8+ T cells sorted from blood. This receptor was identified in a human donor with alopecia areata. This chain joins TRBV15 and TRBJ2-7; D remains ambiguous. The CDR3 DNA reads as TGTGCCACCAGCAGAGAGTCTAATACCTACGAGCAGTACTTC. The encoded protein is CATSRESNTYEQYF.